Listed below are T cell receptor beta chains from one sample, sequenced in a study of cytomegalovirus exposure and HLA in healthy donors. Profiled with immunoSEQ multiplex PCR; TCRdb holds only in-frame clones, not every one. Of approximately 100,000 clones detected, about 90% appear once; the ten largest clones hold about 6.5%. The sequencing input was PBMCs. These receptor sequences come from a man aged 18 to 29 in good health and CMV-seropositive. Each CDR3 is given with its conserved first and last residue. The D gene is left open where the match is weak. Expanded clones get a size class; other rows say once, few or many, or leave the size out.

J | V | size | D | CDR3 | DNA
TRBJ2-3 | TRBV7-8 | - | TRBD2 | CASSLYGLAGPARGDTQYF | TGTGCCAGCAGCTTATATGGGCTAGCGGGGCCCGCGAGGGGAGATACGCAGTATTTT
TRBJ2-7 | TRBV28 | - | - | CASSSPSASPYEQYF | TGTGCCAGCAGTTCACCTAGCGCCAGTCCCTACGAGCAGTACTTC
TRBJ1-4 | TRBV29-1 | once | - | CSVSSSRESEKLFF | TGCAGCGTTTCTTCGAGTAGGGAGAGTGAAAAACTGTTTTTT
TRBJ2-1 | TRBV15 | - | TRBD2 | CATSSPNSGRVHEQFF | TGTGCCACCAGCAGCCCAAATAGCGGGAGGGTTCATGAGCAGTTCTTC
TRBJ1-1 | TRBV7-9 | - | - | CASSSTGGGAFF | TGTGCCAGCAGCTCGACCGGGGGGGGAGCTTTCTTT
TRBJ2-5 | TRBV27 | - | - | CASSFIRETQYF | TGTGCCAGCAGTTTTATCAGAGAGACCCAGTACTTC
TRBJ1-4 | TRBV28 | - | TRBD1 | CASSRQGAGEKLFF | TGTGCCAGCAGCCGACAGGGGGCGGGGGAAAAACTGTTTTTT
TRBJ1-3 | TRBV29-1 | - | - | CSVRGKTGNTIYF | TGCAGCGTTCGGGGGAAAACTGGAAACACCATATATTTT
TRBJ2-7 | TRBV4-3 | - | TRBD1 | CASSQDTGTETYEQYF | TGCGCCAGCAGCCAAGATACCGGGACAGAAACCTACGAGCAGTACTTC
TRBJ2-5 | TRBV7-2 | - | TRBD2 | CASSLRLAGVQETQYF | TGTGCCAGCAGCCTGAGACTAGCGGGGGTCCAAGAGACCCAGTACTTC
TRBJ1-5 | TRBV4-2 | - | - | CASSQADSFNQPQHF | TGTGCCAGCAGCCAAGCTGACAGTTTCAATCAGCCCCAGCATTTT
TRBJ1-4 | TRBV7-6 | - | - | CASSSRQINEKLFF | TGTGCCAGCAGCTCCAGACAGATTAATGAAAAACTGTTTTTT
TRBJ2-3 | TRBV10-3 | few | TRBD2 | CAISASGGFGDTQYF | TGTGCCATCAGTGCTAGCGGGGGATTCGGAGATACGCAGTATTTT
TRBJ1-1 | TRBV2 | - | TRBD1 | CASRGQGAAEAFF | TGTGCCAGCAGAGGACAGGGGGCGGCTGAAGCTTTCTTT
TRBJ1-1 | TRBV9 | once | TRBD1 | CASSKTGGNTEAFF | TGTGCCAGCAGCAAAACAGGGGGGAACACTGAAGCTTTCTTT
TRBJ1-4 | TRBV21-1 | - | - | CASSKGRAFNEKLFF | TGTGCCAGCAGCAAAGGAAGAGCCTTTAATGAAAAACTGTTTTTT
TRBJ1-5 | TRBV6-6 | - | TRBD1 | CASSPGRGRNQPQHF | TGTGCCAGCAGTCCCGGCAGGGGGCGCAATCAGCCCCAGCATTTT
TRBJ2-1 | TRBV6-5 | - | TRBD2 | CASRGGNEQFF | TGTGCCAGTCGGGGGGGCAATGAGCAGTTCTTC
TRBJ2-1 | TRBV7-3 | - | - | CASSLNGNYNEQFF | TGTGCCAGCAGCTTAAACGGGAATTACAATGAGCAGTTCTTC
TRBJ2-1 | TRBV5-6 | - | TRBD2 | CASSFYRRASGTDEQFF | TGTGCCAGCAGCTTTTATCGTCGGGCTAGCGGCACCGATGAGCAGTTCTTC
TRBJ2-6 | TRBV7-6 | - | - | CASSLASTPGANVLTF | TGTGCCAGCAGCTTAGCCTCGACACCCGGGGCCAACGTCCTGACTTTC
TRBJ2-7 | TRBV19 | - | TRBD1 | CASSITGVYEQYF | TGTGCCAGTAGTATTACAGGGGTCTACGAGCAGTACTTC
TRBJ1-2 | TRBV19 | - | TRBD1 | CASRMTGVNGYTF | TGTGCCAGTAGGATGACAGGGGTCAATGGCTACACCTTC
TRBJ2-2 | TRBV6-1 | - | TRBD2 | CASSEYLSIGGTSNTGELFF | TGTGCCAGCAGTGAATACCTCTCTATAGGGGGGACTAGTAACACCGGGGAGCTGTTTTTT
TRBJ2-3 | TRBV9 | - | - | CASSVGGIDTQYF | TGTGCCAGCAGCGTGGGCGGGATCGATACGCAGTATTTT
TRBJ2-1 | TRBV6-6 | - | - | CASSPPFPEARNEQFF | TGTGCCAGCAGCCCCCCGTTCCCCGAAGCCCGCAATGAGCAGTTCTTC
TRBJ2-3 | TRBV6-1 | few | - | CASSSRETDTQYF | TGTGCCTCCAGCAGCCGGGAGACAGATACGCAGTATTTT
TRBJ2-7 | TRBV19 | - | TRBD2 | CASSIRLASAYEQYF | TGTGCCAGTAGTATCCGACTAGCTTCGGCCTACGAGCAGTACTTC
TRBJ2-1 | TRBV7-9 | - | TRBD2 | CASSLSGRPGNEQFF | TGTGCCAGCAGCCTGAGCGGGAGGCCGGGCAATGAGCAGTTCTTC
TRBJ2-4 | TRBV27 | - | - | CASSLRVGLVKNIQYF | TGTGCCAGCAGTTTACGCGTGGGGCTGGTCAAAAACATTCAGTACTTC
TRBJ1-5 | TRBV7-9 | - | - | CASSRGGNSNQPQHF | TGTGCCAGCAGCAGGGGGGGTAATAGCAATCAGCCCCAGCATTTT
TRBJ2-7 | TRBV5-1 | - | - | CASSLGQPPTYEQYF | TGCGCCAGCAGCTTGGGACAGCCGCCGACCTACGAGCAGTACTTC
TRBJ2-3 | TRBV6-1 | - | TRBD2 | CASTVRRGGGDTQYF | TGTGCCAGCACTGTCAGGCGGGGGGGCGGGGATACGCAGTATTTT
TRBJ2-2 | TRBV5-1 | - | TRBD1 | CASSAGGAGTGELFF | TGCGCCAGCAGCGCAGGGGGCGCGGGCACCGGGGAGCTGTTTTTT
TRBJ1-3 | TRBV10-3 | - | - | CAIRNSGEGDGNTIYF | TGTGCCATCAGAAACTCGGGGGAGGGAGACGGAAACACCATATATTTT
TRBJ2-3 | TRBV27 | - | TRBD2 | CASSLFPGLADKITDTQYF | TGTGCCAGCAGTTTGTTCCCGGGACTAGCGGACAAGATCACAGATACGCAGTATTTT
TRBJ2-3 | TRBV29-1 | - | TRBD1 | CSVEGGTGDPDTQYF | TGCAGCGTGGAGGGCGGGACAGGGGATCCAGATACGCAGTATTTT
TRBJ2-4 | TRBV4-1 | - | - | CASSQGTPGAVAKNIQYF | TGCGCCAGCAGCCAAGGCACACCAGGGGCCGTAGCCAAAAACATTCAGTACTTC
TRBJ1-4 | TRBV18 | - | TRBD1 | CASSQQGVVNEKLFF | TGTGCCAGCTCTCAACAGGGGGTAGTGAATGAAAAACTGTTTTTT
TRBJ2-7 | TRBV12-5 | - | - | CASGLTGYPYEQYF | TGTGCTAGTGGTTTGACCGGGTACCCCTACGAGCAGTACTTC
TRBJ2-7 | TRBV10-2 | - | TRBD2 | CASTTGLASYEQYF | TGCGCCAGTACTACGGGACTAGCGTCCTACGAGCAGTACTTC
TRBJ2-1 | TRBV2 | few | - | CASRDWHNEQFF | TGTGCCAGCAGGGACTGGCACAATGAGCAGTTCTTC
TRBJ2-7 | TRBV7-2 | few | - | CASSLTGFSSYEQYF | TGTGCCAGCAGCTTAACAGGGTTTAGCTCCTACGAGCAGTACTTC